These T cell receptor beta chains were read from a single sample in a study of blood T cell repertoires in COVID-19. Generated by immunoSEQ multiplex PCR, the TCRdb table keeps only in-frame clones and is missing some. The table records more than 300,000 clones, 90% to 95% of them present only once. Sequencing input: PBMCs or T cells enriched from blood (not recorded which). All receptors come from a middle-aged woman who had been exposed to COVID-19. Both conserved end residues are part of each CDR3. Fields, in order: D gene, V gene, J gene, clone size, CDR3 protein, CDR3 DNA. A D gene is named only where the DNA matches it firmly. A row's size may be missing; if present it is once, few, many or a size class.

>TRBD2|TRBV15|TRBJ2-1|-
CATSRGLAGFREQFF
TGTGCCACCAGCAGAGGACTAGCGGGGTTCCGGGAGCAGTTCTTC
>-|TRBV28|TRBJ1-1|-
CASSSAVGGVMNTEAFF
TGTGCCAGCAGTTCTGCCGTCGGGGGGGTAATGAACACTGAAGCTTTCTTT
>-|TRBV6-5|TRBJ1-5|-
CASSLDSNQPQHF
TGTGCCAGCAGCCTTGACAGTAATCAGCCCCAGCATTTT
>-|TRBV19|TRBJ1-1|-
CATRKQGPDEAFF
TGTGCCACCCGCAAACAGGGCCCAGATGAAGCTTTCTTT
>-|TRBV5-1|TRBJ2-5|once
CASSLGQRGETQYF
TGCGCCAGCAGCTTGGGACAGAGGGGGGAGACCCAGTACTTC
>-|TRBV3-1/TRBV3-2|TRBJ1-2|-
CASSRRSYSGDGYTF
TGTGCCAGCAGCCGGAGGTCGTATTCCGGGGATGGCTACACCTTC
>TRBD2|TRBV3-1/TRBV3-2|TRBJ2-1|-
CASSRGGASYNEQFF
TGTGCCAGCAGTCGCGGGGGGGCCTCCTACAATGAGCAGTTCTTC
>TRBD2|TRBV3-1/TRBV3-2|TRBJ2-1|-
CASSQDNVLAGAPNEQFF
TGTGCCAGCAGCCAAGATAATGTCCTAGCGGGGGCCCCCAATGAGCAGTTCTTC
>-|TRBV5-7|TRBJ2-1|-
CASSLPVAGSYNEQFF
TGTGCCAGCAGCTTGCCCGTGGCGGGTTCCTACAATGAGCAGTTCTTC
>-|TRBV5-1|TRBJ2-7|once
CASSLGPGRTTYEQYF
TGCGCCAGCAGCTTGGGACCGGGGAGAACCACCTACGAGCAGTACTTC
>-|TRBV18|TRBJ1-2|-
CASSPQGAQAGYTF
TGTGCCAGCTCACCACAAGGGGCCCAGGCAGGCTACACCTTC
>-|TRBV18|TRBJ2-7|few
CASSPPSVTYEQYF
TGTGCCAGCTCACCACCGTCGGTGACCTACGAGCAGTACTTC
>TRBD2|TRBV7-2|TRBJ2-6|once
CASSEKRLALTGANVLTF
TGTGCCAGCAGCGAAAAGCGACTAGCGCTAACTGGGGCCAACGTCCTGACTTTC
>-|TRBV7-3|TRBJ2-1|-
CASSPNRASYNEQFF
TGTGCCAGCAGCCCAAACAGGGCATCCTACAATGAGCAGTTCTTC
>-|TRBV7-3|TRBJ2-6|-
CASSLKGREDVLTF
TGTGCCAGCAGCTTAAAAGGCAGGGAGGACGTCCTGACTTTC
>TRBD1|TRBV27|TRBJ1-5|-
CASSSGGNQPQHF
TGTGCCAGCAGTTCAGGGGGTAATCAGCCCCAGCATTTT
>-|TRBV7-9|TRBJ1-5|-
CASSTGLGNNQPQHF
TGTGCCAGCAGCACAGGGTTAGGTAACAATCAGCCCCAGCATTTT
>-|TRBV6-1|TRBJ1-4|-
CASSEATRTTNEKLFF
TGTGCCAGCAGTGAAGCTACGCGGACAACTAATGAAAAACTGTTTTTT
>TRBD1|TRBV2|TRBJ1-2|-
CASIGTGKDYGYTF
TGTGCCAGCATTGGGACAGGGAAGGACTATGGCTACACCTTC
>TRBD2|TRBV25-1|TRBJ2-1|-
CASGLAGGRNEQFF
TGTGCCAGCGGACTAGCGGGGGGACGTAATGAGCAGTTCTTC
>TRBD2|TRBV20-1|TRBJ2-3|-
CSASKVAGGFTDTQYF
TGCAGTGCTAGTAAGGTAGCGGGAGGGTTCACAGATACGCAGTATTTT
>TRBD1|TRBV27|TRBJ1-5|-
CASRFFRGARQPQHF
TGTGCCAGCAGATTCTTCAGGGGGGCCCGACAGCCCCAGCATTTT
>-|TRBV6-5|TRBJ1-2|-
CASSYSRDRTYGYTF
TGTGCCAGCAGTTACTCGAGAGACAGGACCTATGGCTACACCTTC
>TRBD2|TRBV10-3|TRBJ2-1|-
CAISPTSGNNEQFF
TGTGCCATCAGTCCGACTAGCGGAAACAATGAGCAGTTCTTC
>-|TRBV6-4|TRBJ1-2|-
CASSDLTAHYGYTF
TGTGCCAGCAGTGACCTAACCGCCCACTATGGCTACACCTTC
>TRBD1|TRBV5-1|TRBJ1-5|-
CASSRTGGTGQPQHF
TGCGCCAGCAGCCGGACAGGGGGAACAGGTCAGCCCCAGCATTTT
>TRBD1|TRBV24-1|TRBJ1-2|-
CATSDPGQVYGYTF
TGTGCCACCAGTGATCCGGGACAGGTGTATGGCTACACCTTC
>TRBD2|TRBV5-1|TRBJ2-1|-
CASSQGLVSTNEQFF
TGCGCCAGCAGCCAGGGACTAGTAAGTACCAATGAGCAGTTCTTC
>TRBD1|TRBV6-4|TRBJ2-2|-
CASKRTGVTGELFF
TGTGCCAGCAAACGGACAGGGGTCACCGGGGAGCTGTTTTTT
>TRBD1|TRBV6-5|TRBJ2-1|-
CASSYPKRTGLYEQFF
TGTGCCAGCAGTTACCCCAAGAGGACAGGGTTGTATGAGCAGTTCTTC
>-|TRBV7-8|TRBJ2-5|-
CASSNGAKETQYF
TGTGCCAGCAGTAATGGGGCAAAAGAGACCCAGTACTTC
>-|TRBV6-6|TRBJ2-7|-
CASRYAGQTLYEQYF
TGTGCCAGCAGATACGCGGGACAGACCCTCTACGAGCAGTACTTC
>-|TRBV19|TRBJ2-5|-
CASSMAAPPWTQYF
TGTGCCAGTAGTATGGCTGCCCCCCCCTGGACCCAGTACTTC
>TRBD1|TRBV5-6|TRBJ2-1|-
CASSPGTANEQFF
TGTGCCAGCAGCCCCGGGACAGCCAATGAGCAGTTCTTC
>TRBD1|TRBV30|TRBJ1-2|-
CAWCLGTANYGYTF
TGTGCCTGGTGTCTCGGGACAGCTAACTATGGCTACACCTTC
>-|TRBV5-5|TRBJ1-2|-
CASSPYPGTRDGYTF
TGTGCCAGCAGCCCCTACCCCGGGACAAGGGATGGCTACACCTTC
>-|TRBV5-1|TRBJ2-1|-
CASSPDGVRGNEQFF
TGCGCCAGCAGCCCCGACGGGGTTCGGGGCAATGAGCAGTTCTTC
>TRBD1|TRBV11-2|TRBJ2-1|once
CASSQEGTGAHEQFF
TGTGCCAGCAGCCAGGAGGGGACAGGGGCACATGAGCAGTTCTTC
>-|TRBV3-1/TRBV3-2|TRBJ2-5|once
CASSQPGLRETQYF
TGTGCCAGCAGCCAACCGGGACTGAGAGAGACCCAGTACTTC
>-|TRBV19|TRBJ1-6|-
CASIAGFGSPLHF
TGTGCCAGTATCGCAGGGTTTGGTTCACCCCTCCACTTT
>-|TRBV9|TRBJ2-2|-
CASSVVSRPGTGELFF
TGTGCCAGCAGCGTAGTGTCTCGGCCAGGCACCGGGGAGCTGTTTTTT
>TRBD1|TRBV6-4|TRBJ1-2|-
CASSPTGGSANYGYTF
TGTGCCAGCAGCCCGACAGGGGGGTCCGCTAACTATGGCTACACCTTC
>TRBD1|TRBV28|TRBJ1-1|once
CASSLWDRAGSTEAFF
TGTGCCAGCAGTTTATGGGACAGGGCGGGATCCACTGAAGCTTTCTTT
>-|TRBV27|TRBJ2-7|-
CASSLRTTQPEQYF
TGTGCCAGCAGTTTACGGACAACGCAACCCGAGCAGTACTTC